A selection of T cell receptor beta chains follows, all from one sample in a study of identifying expanded T cells in peripheral blood. The protocol was immunoSEQ multiplex PCR, while the TCRdb copy is restricted to in-frame clones and leaves out a portion. The sample carries about 100,000 clones, approximately 89% recorded once. The sequenced sample was blood. These receptors came from a person aged 18 to 70 in good health. The CDR3 runs from the conserved cysteine through the conserved F or W. D genes are given only for firm matches. Only part of the rows carry a size: once, few, many, or a class if the clone is expanded.

D gene: -
V gene: TRBV6-1
CDR3 length: 15
clone size: -
J gene: TRBJ1-6
CDR3 protein: CASSEQVRGNSPLHF
CDR3 DNA: TGTGCCAGCAGTGAACAGGTCCGAGGGAATTCACCCCTCCACTTT

D gene: -
V gene: TRBV4-2
CDR3 length: 18
clone size: -
J gene: TRBJ1-4
CDR3 protein: CASSQDRGGSPSVEKLFF
CDR3 DNA: TGTGCCAGCAGCCAAGATCGGGGGGGTTCCCCCTCTGTAGAAAAACTGTTTTTT

D gene: -
V gene: TRBV7-2
CDR3 length: 14
clone size: -
J gene: TRBJ1-1
CDR3 protein: CASSQGRLNTEAFF
CDR3 DNA: TGTGCCAGCAGCCAAGGACGGCTGAACACTGAAGCTTTCTTT

D gene: TRBD1
V gene: TRBV15
CDR3 length: 15
clone size: -
J gene: TRBJ1-2
CDR3 protein: CATSRRTGDGEGYTF
CDR3 DNA: TGTGCCACCAGCAGGAGGACAGGGGACGGTGAGGGCTACACCTTC

D gene: TRBD2
V gene: TRBV28
CDR3 length: 19
clone size: -
J gene: TRBJ2-3
CDR3 protein: CASRRTGTRHRASTDTQYF
CDR3 DNA: TGTGCCAGCAGGCGAACCGGGACTAGGCACCGGGCTAGCACAGATACGCAGTATTTT

D gene: -
V gene: TRBV6-6
CDR3 length: 13
clone size: -
J gene: TRBJ1-2
CDR3 protein: CASSISGNYGYTF
CDR3 DNA: TGTGCCAGCAGCATAAGCGGTAACTATGGCTACACCTTC

D gene: TRBD1
V gene: TRBV19
CDR3 length: 14
clone size: -
J gene: TRBJ1-6
CDR3 protein: CASSARDSHSPLHF
CDR3 DNA: TGTGCCAGTAGTGCCCGGGACAGCCATTCACCCCTCCACTTT

D gene: TRBD2
V gene: TRBV27
CDR3 length: 15
clone size: -
J gene: TRBJ2-2
CDR3 protein: CASRLAGGPVGELFF
CDR3 DNA: TGTGCCAGCAGGTTAGCGGGAGGGCCTGTCGGGGAGCTGTTTTTT

D gene: -
V gene: TRBV18
CDR3 length: 17
clone size: -
J gene: TRBJ1-1
CDR3 protein: CASSPLVGSVGGTEAFF
CDR3 DNA: TGTGCCAGCTCACCACTCGTTGGCAGTGTGGGGGGCACTGAAGCTTTCTTT

D gene: -
V gene: TRBV7-9
CDR3 length: 12
clone size: -
J gene: TRBJ2-7
CDR3 protein: CASSQQGYEQYF
CDR3 DNA: TGTGCCAGCAGCCAACAGGGCTACGAGCAGTACTTC

D gene: TRBD1
V gene: TRBV19
CDR3 length: 14
clone size: -
J gene: TRBJ1-2
CDR3 protein: CASRNGQDNYGYTF
CDR3 DNA: TGTGCCAGTAGGAATGGACAGGATAACTATGGCTACACCTTC

D gene: -
V gene: TRBV7-9
CDR3 length: 12
clone size: -
J gene: TRBJ1-5
CDR3 protein: CASSFRDQPQHF
CDR3 DNA: TGTGCCAGCAGCTTCAGGGATCAGCCCCAGCATTTT

D gene: TRBD1
V gene: TRBV6-6
CDR3 length: 14
clone size: -
J gene: TRBJ1-2
CDR3 protein: CASSYSRGGHGYTF
CDR3 DNA: TGTGCCAGCAGTTACTCCCGAGGGGGCCATGGCTACACCTTC

D gene: TRBD1
V gene: TRBV6-1
CDR3 length: 16
clone size: -
J gene: TRBJ2-3
CDR3 protein: CASSGLGRGPPDTQYF
CDR3 DNA: TGTGCCAGCAGTGGACTGGGCAGGGGGCCCCCAGATACGCAGTATTTT

D gene: TRBD1
V gene: TRBV9
CDR3 length: 13
clone size: few
J gene: TRBJ1-2
CDR3 protein: CASSVGDRYGYTF
CDR3 DNA: TGTGCCAGCAGCGTAGGGGACAGATATGGCTACACCTTC

D gene: -
V gene: TRBV13
CDR3 length: 12
clone size: -
J gene: TRBJ1-2
CDR3 protein: CASSSENDGYTF
CDR3 DNA: TGTGCCAGCAGCTCAGAAAATGATGGCTACACCTTC

D gene: -
V gene: TRBV7-2
CDR3 length: 14
clone size: once
J gene: TRBJ2-7
CDR3 protein: CASSLQGGSYEQYF
CDR3 DNA: TGTGCCAGCAGCTTACAGGGCGGATCCTACGAGCAGTACTTC

D gene: TRBD2
V gene: TRBV7-2
CDR3 length: 17
clone size: -
J gene: TRBJ2-1
CDR3 protein: CASSSRGTSGRGNEQFF
CDR3 DNA: TGTGCCAGCAGCTCGAGAGGGACTAGCGGGAGGGGTAATGAGCAGTTCTTC

D gene: -
V gene: TRBV9
CDR3 length: 14
clone size: -
J gene: TRBJ2-2
CDR3 protein: CASSEGPYTGELFF
CDR3 DNA: TGTGCCAGCAGCGAGGGACCGTACACCGGGGAGCTGTTTTTT

D gene: TRBD2
V gene: TRBV6-1
CDR3 length: 15
clone size: -
J gene: TRBJ2-3
CDR3 protein: CASSLSGGLTDTQYF
CDR3 DNA: TGTGCCAGCAGTCTTAGCGGGGGCCTCACAGATACGCAGTATTTT

D gene: -
V gene: TRBV28
CDR3 length: 16
clone size: -
J gene: TRBJ1-3
CDR3 protein: CASSSSGLTSGNTIYF
CDR3 DNA: TGTGCCAGCAGCTCGTCAGGGCTAACCTCTGGAAACACCATATATTTT

D gene: -
V gene: TRBV29-1
CDR3 length: 12
clone size: -
J gene: TRBJ1-2
CDR3 protein: CSVEGPNYGYTF
CDR3 DNA: TGCAGCGTTGAGGGGCCTAACTATGGCTACACCTTC

D gene: -
V gene: TRBV21-1
CDR3 length: 12
clone size: -
J gene: TRBJ1-2
CDR3 protein: CANPVSGRGYTF
CDR3 DNA: TGTGCCAACCCCGTTTCGGGCCGAGGCTACACCTTC